A single sample is the source of the 6 T cell receptor beta chains below, sequenced in a study of CD8 T cells in Susac syndrome. RNA in amounts of roughly 0.45 to 1 ug was reverse transcribed with random hexamers. From the immunoSEQ multiplex PCR reads, TCRdb called clonotypes with MiXCR, one entry per CDR3 protein. The data contain 150,000 to 200,000 distinct CDR3 sequences, 85% to 95% of them seen just once; the ten biggest clones take up just over 0.13%. The material sequenced was CD4+ T cells from PBMCs. These receptors all stem from a human donor in good health.

The chain recombines TRBV12-3 or TRBV12-4 with TRBJ2-7, with 7 positions matching TRBD2. The CDR3 is made up of 16 amino acids. Germline trimming cut 9 bases from V and 2 bases from J; bases unmatched to any gene: 16. The CDR3 DNA is TGTGCCAGTGGGCGGTTTCGAGCGGGGTCCCCCTACGAGCAGTACTTC. Translated, it gives CASGRFRAGSPYEQYF.

The chain couples TRBV20-1 to TRBJ1-2; TRBD1 is a possible D gene (5 bases). This CDR3 region has 16 residues. The V and J ends lost 6 bases and 5 bases respectively, with 25 bases between them. Germline loops: CDR1 DFQATT, CDR2 SNEGSKA (reference sequence). The CDR3 reads CSAAAGVKGLTYGYTF. In DNA form, the CDR3 reads TGCAGTGCCGCCGCGGGGGTTAAAGGGCTGACTTATGGCTACACCTTC.

This clonotype was counted once. The V call is TRBV2, the J call TRBJ2-5, with D tentatively TRBD1 (7 bases). The CDR3 is 14 amino acids. V lost 7 bases to trimming and J lost 4 bases, with 16 bases between them. CDR1 is SNHLY, CDR2 FYNNEI, per germline. The CDR3 DNA reads TGTGCCAGCATTGGTTGGCAGGGGGGAGAGACCCAGTACTTC. Residues: CASIGWQGGETQYF.

The V and J genes are TRBV12-3 or TRBV12-4 and TRBJ1-5; D uncertain. Trimming removed 7 bases at V and 7 bases at J, with 14 bases between. The CDR3 contains 13 residues. The CDR3 bases are TGTGCCAGCACGTCGGAGGAAGGGCAGCCCCAGCATTTT. Residues: CASTSEEGQPQHF.

The chain carries TRBV20-1 and TRBJ2-7; TRBD2 matches 8 bases. The CDR3 consists of 14 residues. In germline, CDR1 is DFQATT, CDR2 SNEGSKA (reference sequence). Trimming at V came to 1 base and at J to 3 bases, leaving 5 bases not matched to a gene. CDR3 sequence (DNA): TGCAGTGCTAGAGGTAGCGGGGCCGACTACGAGCAGTACTTC. It encodes CSARGSGADYEQYF.

The J gene is TRBJ1-1, the V gene TRBV4-2; D unresolved. CDR3 length: 14 amino acids. V lost 0 bases to trimming and J lost 13 bases, with 18 bases between them. Germline V gene lookup returns CDR1 LGHNA and CDR2 YNFKEQ. CDR3: CASSQDRDLGRVFF. CDR3 in DNA: TGTGCCAGCAGCCAAGATCGGGATTTGGGGAGGGTTTTCTTT.